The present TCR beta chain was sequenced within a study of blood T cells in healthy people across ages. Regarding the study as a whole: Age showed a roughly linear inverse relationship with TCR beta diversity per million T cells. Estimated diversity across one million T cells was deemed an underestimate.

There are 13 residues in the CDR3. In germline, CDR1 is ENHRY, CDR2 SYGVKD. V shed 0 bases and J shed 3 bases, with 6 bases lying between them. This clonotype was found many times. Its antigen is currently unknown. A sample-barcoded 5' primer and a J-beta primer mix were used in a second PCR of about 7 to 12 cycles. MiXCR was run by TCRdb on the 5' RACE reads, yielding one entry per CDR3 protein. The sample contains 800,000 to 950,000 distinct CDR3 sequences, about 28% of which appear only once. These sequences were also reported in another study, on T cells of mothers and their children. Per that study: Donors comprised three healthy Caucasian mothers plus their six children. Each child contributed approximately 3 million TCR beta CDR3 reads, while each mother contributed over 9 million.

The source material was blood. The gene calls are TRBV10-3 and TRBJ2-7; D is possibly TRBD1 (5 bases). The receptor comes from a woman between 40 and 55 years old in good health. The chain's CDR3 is CAISESDSYEQYF. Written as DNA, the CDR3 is TGTGCCATCAGTGAGTCTGACAGCTACGAGCAGTACTTC.